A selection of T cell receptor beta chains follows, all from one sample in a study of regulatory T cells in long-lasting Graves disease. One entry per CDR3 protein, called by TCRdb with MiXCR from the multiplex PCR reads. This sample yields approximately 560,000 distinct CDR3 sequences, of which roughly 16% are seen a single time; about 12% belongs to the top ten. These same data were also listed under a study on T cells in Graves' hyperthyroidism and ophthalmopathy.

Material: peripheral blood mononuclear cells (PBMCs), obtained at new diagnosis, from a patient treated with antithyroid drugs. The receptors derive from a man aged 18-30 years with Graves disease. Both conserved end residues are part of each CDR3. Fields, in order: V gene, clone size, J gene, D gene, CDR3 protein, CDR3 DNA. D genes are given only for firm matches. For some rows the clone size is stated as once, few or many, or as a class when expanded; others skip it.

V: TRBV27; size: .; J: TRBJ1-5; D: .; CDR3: CASSLTLLGASGNQPQHF; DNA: TGTGCCAGCAGTTTGACCCTCCTGGGGGCCAGCGGCAATCAGCCCCAGCATTTT
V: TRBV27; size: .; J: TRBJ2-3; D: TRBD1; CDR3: CASSLQDRYTDTQYF; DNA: TGTGCCAGCAGTTTGCAGGACAGGTACACAGATACGCAGTATTTT
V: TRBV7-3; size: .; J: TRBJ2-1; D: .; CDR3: CASSFRELFNKVNEQFF; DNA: TGTGCCAGCAGCTTCCGGGAACTATTCAACAAGGTGAATGAGCAGTTCTTC
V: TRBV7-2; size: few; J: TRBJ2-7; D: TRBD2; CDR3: CASSQRAGVVYEQYF; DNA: TGTGCCAGTAGCCAACGAGCGGGAGTCGTTTACGAGCAGTACTTC
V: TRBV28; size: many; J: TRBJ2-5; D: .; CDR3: CASSPENEETQYF; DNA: TGTGCCAGCAGTCCTGAGAACGAAGAGACCCAGTACTTC
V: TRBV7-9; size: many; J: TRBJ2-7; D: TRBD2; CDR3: CASSTRGRTASGSSYEQYF; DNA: TGTGCCAGCAGCACACGAGGCCGAACCGCTAGCGGGAGCTCCTACGAGCAGTACTTC
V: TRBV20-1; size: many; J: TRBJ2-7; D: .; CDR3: CSASSTDTYEQYF; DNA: TGCAGTGCTAGTAGCACGGATACCTACGAGCAGTACTTC
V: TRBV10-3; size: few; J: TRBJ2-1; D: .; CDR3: CAISDGTSEQFF; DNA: TGTGCCATCAGTGACGGAACATCTGAGCAGTTCTTC
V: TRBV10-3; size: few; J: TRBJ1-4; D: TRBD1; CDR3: CAISEPTGVEEKLFF; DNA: TGTGCCATCAGTGAGCCGACAGGGGTGGAAGAAAAACTGTTTTTT
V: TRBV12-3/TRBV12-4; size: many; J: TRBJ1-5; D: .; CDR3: CASSFGGPQHF; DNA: TGTGCCAGCAGTTTCGGTGGGCCCCAGCATTTT
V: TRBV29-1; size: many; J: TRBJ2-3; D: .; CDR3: CSVDVAQVTDTQYF; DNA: TGCAGCGTGGACGTAGCCCAGGTGACAGATACGCAGTATTTT
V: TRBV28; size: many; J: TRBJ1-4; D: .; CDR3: CASSPGGTENEKLFF; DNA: TGTGCCAGCAGTCCAGGAGGGACGGAGAATGAAAAACTGTTTTTT
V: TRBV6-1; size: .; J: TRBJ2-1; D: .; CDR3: CASSGGPSYNEQFF; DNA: TGTGCCAGCAGTGGTGGACCCTCCTACAATGAGCAGTTCTTC
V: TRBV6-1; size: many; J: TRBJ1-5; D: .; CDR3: CASSATDTNQPQHF; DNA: TGTGCCAGCAGTGCCACGGACACAAATCAGCCCCAGCATTTT
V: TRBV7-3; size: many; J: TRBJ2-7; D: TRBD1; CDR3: CASSLTPGQGTYEQYF; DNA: TGTGCCAGCAGCTTAACTCCGGGACAGGGGACCTACGAGCAGTACTTC
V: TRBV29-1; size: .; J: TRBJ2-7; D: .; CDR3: CSVEDSKGYEQYF; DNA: TGCAGCGTTGAAGACAGTAAGGGGTACGAGCAGTACTTC
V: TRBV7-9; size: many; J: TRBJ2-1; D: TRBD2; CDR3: CASSLDAGARRDEQFF; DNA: TGTGCCAGCAGCTTAGACGCGGGAGCCCGTCGGGATGAGCAGTTCTTC
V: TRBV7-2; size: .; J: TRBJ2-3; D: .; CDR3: CASSSRWRLAKTSTDTQYF; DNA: TGTGCCAGCAGCTCCCGGTGGCGGCTAGCAAAAACTAGCACAGATACGCAGTATTTT
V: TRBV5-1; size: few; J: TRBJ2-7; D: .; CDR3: CASSLDRERYEQYF; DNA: TGCGCCAGCAGCTTGGACAGGGAACGGTACGAGCAGTACTTC
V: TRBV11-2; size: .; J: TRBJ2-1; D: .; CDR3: CASSSIAGNEQFF; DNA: TGTGCCAGCAGTTCGATAGCCGGGAATGAGCAGTTCTTC
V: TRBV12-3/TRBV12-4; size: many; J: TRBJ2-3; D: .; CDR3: CASSPDSVTDTQYF; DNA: TGTGCCAGCAGTCCGGACTCGGTCACAGATACGCAGTATTTT
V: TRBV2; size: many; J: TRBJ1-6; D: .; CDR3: CASSVQGSNSPLHF; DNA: TGTGCCAGCAGTGTCCAGGGGAGTAATTCACCCCTCCACTTT
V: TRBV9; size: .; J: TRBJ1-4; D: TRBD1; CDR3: CASSGGTALEKLFF; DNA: TGTGCCAGCAGCGGGGGGACAGCCCTCGAAAAACTGTTTTTT
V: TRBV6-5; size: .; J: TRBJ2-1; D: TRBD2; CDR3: CASSYSAEAGGHEQFF; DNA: TGTGCCAGCAGTTACTCGGCTGAAGCGGGAGGGCATGAGCAGTTCTTC
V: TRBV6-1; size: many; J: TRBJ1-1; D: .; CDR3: CASSPLSYTEAFF; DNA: TGTGCCAGCAGCCCTCTGTCCTACACTGAAGCTTTCTTT
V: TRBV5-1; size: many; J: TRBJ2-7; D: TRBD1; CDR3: CAITGRGPWIAYEQYF; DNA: TGCGCCATAACGGGCAGGGGGCCCTGGATTGCCTACGAGCAGTACTTC
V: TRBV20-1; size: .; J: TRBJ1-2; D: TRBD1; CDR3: CSAPMAPTGGYGYTF; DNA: TGCAGTGCCCCCATGGCTCCGACAGGGGGCTATGGCTACACCTTC
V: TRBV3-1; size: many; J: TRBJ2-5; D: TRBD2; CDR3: CASSQEASGRLKTQYF; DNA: TGTGCCAGCAGCCAAGAGGCTAGCGGGAGGTTGAAGACCCAGTACTTC
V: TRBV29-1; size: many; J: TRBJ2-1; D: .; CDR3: CSGRDGSYNEQFF; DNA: TGCAGCGGGCGAGATGGCTCCTACAATGAGCAGTTCTTC
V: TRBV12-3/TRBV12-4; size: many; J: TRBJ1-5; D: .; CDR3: CASSYRGENSNQPQHF; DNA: TGTGCCAGCAGTTATCGGGGTGAAAATAGCAATCAGCCCCAGCATTTT
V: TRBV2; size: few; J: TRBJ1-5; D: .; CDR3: CASTGLSNQPQHF; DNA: TGTGCCAGCACGGGGCTTAGCAATCAGCCCCAGCATTTT
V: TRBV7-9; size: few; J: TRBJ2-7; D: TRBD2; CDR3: CASSSVSGRIYEQYF; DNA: TGTGCCAGCAGCTCGGTTAGCGGGAGAATCTACGAGCAGTACTTC
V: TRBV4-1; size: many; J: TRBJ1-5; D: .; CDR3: CASSPRSREYSNQPQHF; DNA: TGCGCCAGCAGCCCAAGAAGCAGGGAGTATAGCAATCAGCCCCAGCATTTT
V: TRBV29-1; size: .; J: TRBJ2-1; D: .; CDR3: CSVERGELSYNEQFF; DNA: TGCAGCGTTGAGAGAGGGGAACTATCCTACAATGAGCAGTTCTTC
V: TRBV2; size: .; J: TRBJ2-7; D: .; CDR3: CASTGRGSYEQHF; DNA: TGTGCCAGCACGGGCAGGGGCTCCTACGAGCAGCACTTC
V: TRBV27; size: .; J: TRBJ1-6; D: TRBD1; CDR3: CASSLRGQGAGSPLHF; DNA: TGTGCCAGCAGTTTAAGGGGACAGGGGGCAGGTTCACCCCTCCACTTT